These 7 T cell receptor beta chains came from one sample sequenced in a study of blood T cell repertoires in COVID-19. The data were produced by immunoSEQ multiplex PCR, yet TCRdb's version contains in-frame clones alone and is incomplete. The sample holds under 55,000 clones; 90% are singletons and the top ten take more than 3%. The source material was peripheral blood. These receptors came from a human donor in a cohort sampled during active COVID-19.

The chain employs TRBV7-9 and TRBJ1-1; 11 nucleotides align to TRBD1. The CDR3 is 14 residues long. V shed 5 bases, J shed 7 bases, and the junction held 6 bases outside the gene matches. Germline V gene sequence: CDR1 SEHNR, CDR2 FQNEAQ (reference sequence). The CDR3 loop is CASSPRGQGGEAFF. The CDR3 DNA sequence: TGTGCCAGCAGCCCGCGGGGACAGGGGGGTGAAGCTTTCTTT.

The V and J genes are TRBV19 and TRBJ1-5; D remains ambiguous. The V gene's germline CDR1 is LNHDA and CDR2 SQIVND (reference sequence). The germline V and J ends were trimmed by 7 bases and 0 bases, with 10 bases remaining between them. The CDR3 is made up of 14 amino acids. The CDR3 spells CASKQTPSNQPQHF. The CDR3 DNA is TGTGCCAGTAAACAGACCCCTAGCAATCAGCCCCAGCATTTT. Combining the CDR3 with reference TRBV19 and TRBJ1-5 gives the whole variable domain DGGITQSPKYLFRKEGQNVTLSCEQNLNHDAMYWYRQDPGQGLRLIYYSQIVNDFQKGDIAEGYSVSREKKESFPLTVTSAQKNPTAFYLCASKQTPSNQPQHFGDGTRLSIL.

The J gene is TRBJ2-2, the V gene TRBV5-6, with a weak D call TRBD1 (6 bases). V was shortened by 0 bases and J by 6 bases, with 12 bases between the two germline ends. The germline CDR1 and CDR2 sequences are SGHDT and YYEEEE. The CDR3 runs to 15 residues. The chain's CDR3 is CASSLAIRGSGELFF. CDR3 sequence (DNA): TGTGCCAGCAGCTTGGCAATCAGGGGCTCCGGGGAGCTGTTTTTT. The full variable domain, completed using reference TRBV5-6 and TRBJ2-2, is DAGVTQSPTHLIKTRGQQVTLRCSPKSGHDTVSWYQQALGQGPQFIFQYYEEEERQRGNFPDRFSGHQFPNYSSELNVNALLLGDSALYLCASSLAIRGSGELFFGEGSRLTVL.

The rearrangement links TRBV24-1 to TRBJ2-6; 9 nucleotides align to TRBD1. Germline CDR1 KGHDR, CDR2 SFDVKD. Germline trimming cut 4 bases from V and 2 bases from J; bases unmatched to any gene: 5. This CDR3 contains 17 residues. The CDR3 DNA reads as TGTGCCACCAGTGACACGAGACAGGGGGCTGGGGCCAACGTCCTGACTTTC. This gives the protein CATSDTRQGAGANVLTF.

The chain is built from TRBV18 and TRBJ2-3; 8 positions agree with TRBD2. Per the germline V gene, CDR1 is KGHSH and CDR2 is LQKENI. The V and J ends lost 3 bases and 5 bases, in that order; junction bases with no gene match: 7. There are 15 residues in the CDR3. The CDR3 loop is CASSPVREVVDTQYF. Written as DNA, the CDR3 is TGTGCCAGCTCACCGGTGCGGGAGGTAGTAGATACGCAGTATTTT.

This chain connects TRBV5-1 to TRBJ1-2, with 9 bases identical to TRBD1. The germline gives CDR1 SGHRS, CDR2 YFSETQ. There are 16 residues in the CDR3. Losses at the gene ends were 4 bases for V and 3 bases for J; bases not matched to a gene: 10. This CDR3 is CASSPTYRGRDYGYTF. CDR3 in DNA: TGCGCCAGCAGCCCTACATACAGGGGGCGGGACTATGGCTACACCTTC. The full variable domain, with the rest looked up from reference TRBV5-1 and TRBJ1-2, is KAGVTQTPRYLIKTRGQQVTLSCSPISGHRSVSWYQQTPGQGLQFLFEYFSETQRNKGNFPGRFSGRQFSNSRSEMNVSTLELGDSALYLCASSPTYRGRDYGYTFGSGTRLTVV.

V gene TRBV2 combines with J gene TRBJ1-2; D perhaps matches TRBD1 (5 bases). The CDR3 spans 14 residues. CDR1 and CDR2 (germline): SNHLY, FYNNEI. Trimming cost V 2 bases and J 7 bases, with 14 bases left between them. CDR3 sequence reads: CASSEQGSFGGYTF. The CDR3, as DNA: TGTGCCAGCAGTGAACAGGGATCCTTCGGTGGCTACACCTTC.